One TCR beta chain is described in this entry. Other DNA variants within this sample encode the same CDR3. In the original workflow: The assay estimated nucleated cells by amplifying reference gene primers. TCRdb's table, derived via immunoSEQ multiplex PCR, lists solely in-frame clones and lacks some. V, J and clone size are taken as reported in that table, and D and trimming were inferred from the DNA itself. Of some 250,000 clones listed, 70% to 90% were seen once; the top ten hold about 0.7%. The sample originates from a study of blood T cell repertoires in COVID-19. Whole-study context: PBMCs, B-cell-depleted T cells, or T cells provided the cDNA or gDNA that made up the material.

Sequenced material: peripheral blood. This TCR came from a human donor in a cohort sampled during active COVID-19.

CDR3 sequence: CASSFGGGETQYF. The CDR3 bases are TGTGCCAGCAGCTTCGGCGGGGGGGAGACCCAGTACTTC. The chain uses TRBV5-4 and TRBJ2-5, with 8 bases lining up with TRBD2. Germline lookup yields CDR1 SGHNT and CDR2 YYREEE (reference sequence). The trim removed 2 bases at V and 5 bases at J, leaving 2 bases unmatched. This CDR3 is built from 13 residues.